This TCR beta chain emerged from a study of cytomegalovirus exposure and HLA in healthy donors. The table came from immunoSEQ multiplex PCR; TCRdb's copy has only in-frame clones and leaves some out. This sample has 150,000 to 200,000 clones, with around nine tenths found just once. Germline loops: CDR1 SGHDT, CDR2 YYEEEE. The junction had 1 base not matched to a gene; V was cut back by 4 bases and J by 5 bases. The CDR3 runs 12 residues. The source material was PBMCs. This chain links TRBV5-6 with TRBJ2-3; 7 nucleotides match TRBD1. The TCR comes from a man between 18 and 35 years old in good health and CMV-seropositive. The CDR3 DNA reads as TGTGCCAGCAGCCCAGGGGGAGATACGCAGTATTTT. Encoded protein: CASSPGGDTQYF.